One and the same sample provided the 28 T cell receptor beta chains below, sequenced in a study of OX40 agonist ivuxolimab in advanced cancers. The data were produced by immunoSEQ multiplex PCR, yet TCRdb's version contains in-frame clones alone and is incomplete. Among 150,000 to 180,000 clones listed, 94% were seen once. This material consisted of CD4+ or CD8+ T cells sorted from blood, taken in a trial of the OX40 agonist ivuxolimab. The receptors were gathered from an adult with an advanced solid tumor such as melanoma, head and neck, liver or kidney cancer.

The V call is TRBV18, the J call TRBJ1-5; possibly TRBD1 for D (5 bases). CDR3 size: 18 residues. CDR1 and CDR2 (germline): KGHSH, LQKENI. V lost 5 bases and J lost 3, with 23 bases in between. CDR3 sequence reads: CASSEVLGGGASNQPQHF. CDR3 in DNA: TGTGCCAGCTCAGAGGTGTTGGGGGGTGGGGCCTCCAATCAGCCCCAGCATTTT.

The V call is TRBV19, the J call TRBJ1-3; no clear D. This CDR3 region has 14 residues. V shed 5 bases and J shed 3 bases, with 11 bases lying between them. Germline values: CDR1 LNHDA, CDR2 SQIVND (reference sequence). The CDR3 nucleotides are TGTGCCAGTAGTGTCCGACGCGGTGGAAACACCATATATTTT. It specifies CASSVRRGGNTIYF.

CDR3 DNA: TGCGCCAGCAGCGAAGTGAACCTTACGGACAGGTACTATAATTCACCCCTCCACTTT. The encoded protein is CASSEVNLTDRYYNSPLHF. V usage is TRBV10-1 and J usage is TRBJ1-6; 7 bases fit TRBD1. V lost 6 bases and J lost 3; bases outside the gene matches: 17. Germline V lookup: CDR1 WNHNN, CDR2 SYGVQD (reference sequence). This CDR3 contains 19 residues.

The chain couples TRBV6-1 to TRBJ1-4, with a weak D call TRBD1 (6 bases). CDR1 is MNHNS and CDR2 is SASEGT in the germline V gene. V was shortened by 0 bases and J by 5 bases, with 10 bases between the two germline ends. The CDR3 contains 15 residues. The CDR3 DNA follows: TGTGCCAGCAGTGAAGCCGGGGGACAAAATGAAAAACTGTTTTTT. This sequence encodes CASSEAGGQNEKLFF.

V is TRBV27 and J is TRBJ2-1, with 7 positions matching TRBD2. The CDR3 length is 15 residues. Trimming cost V 8 bases and J 0 bases; bases outside gene matches: 7. Germline V gives CDR1 MNHEY, CDR2 SMNVEV (reference sequence). DNA of the CDR3: TGTGCCAGCCAATGGGGGGGGAGCTCCTACAATGAGCAGTTCTTC. Encoded protein: CASQWGGSSYNEQFF.

This sequence joins TRBV27 and TRBJ1-1, with D possibly being TRBD1 (6 bases). This CDR3 is 13 amino acids long. V lost 2 bases to trimming and J lost 11 bases, with 15 bases between them. Per the germline V gene, CDR1 is MNHEY and CDR2 is SMNVEV (reference sequence). The DNA of the CDR3 is TGTGCCAGCAGTTTAATGGGGGACACCCCCGCTTTCTTT. Amino acid sequence: CASSLMGDTPAFF.

The rearrangement uses TRBV5-1 and TRBJ1-4, with TRBD1 as a possible D gene (5 bases). Germline CDR1 SGHRS, CDR2 YFSETQ. Trimming pared 1 base from V and 4 bases from J, leaving 8 bases between. CDR3 size: 14 residues. CDR3: CASSLRGVNEKLFF. DNA of the CDR3: TGCGCCAGCAGCTTGCGGGGGGTTAATGAAAAACTGTTTTTT.

V and J are TRBV5-1 and TRBJ1-1, with D perhaps TRBD1 (5 bases). CDR1 SGHRS and CDR2 YFSETQ come from the germline V gene. This CDR3 contains 15 residues. V lost 1 base and J lost 4, with 14 bases in between. CDR3 amino acids: CASSLFGGMVTEAFF. In DNA, the CDR3 is TGCGCCAGCAGCTTGTTCGGGGGGATGGTCACTGAAGCTTTCTTT.

J is TRBJ2-1 and V is TRBV2, with 8 bases identical to TRBD2. V was clipped by 6 bases and J by 2 bases; unmatched bases: 3. Germline CDR1 SNHLY, CDR2 FYNNEI. There are 14 residues in the CDR3. CDR3 amino acids: CASSGGAAYNEQFF. The CDR3 DNA reads TGTGCCAGCAGCGGGGGGGCGGCCTACAATGAGCAGTTCTTC.

The V and J genes are TRBV4-2 and TRBJ1-5; maybe TRBD1 (6 bases). CDR1 and CDR2 from the germline V gene are LGHNA and YNFKEQ. Trimming cost V 3 bases and J 7 bases, with 19 bases left between them. The CDR3 is 16 residues long. The CDR3 DNA sequence: TGTGCCAGCAGCCACGCAATATTGGGGGGCAGGCAGCCCCAGCATTTT. This gives the protein CASSHAILGGRQPQHF.

The chain couples TRBV6-5 to TRBJ1-5; 8 bases line up with TRBD1. This CDR3 is built from 15 residues. With V trimmed by 5 bases and J by 5 bases, 8 bases remained unmatched. CDR1 and CDR2 (germline): MNHEY, SVGAGI. The CDR3 DNA reads as TGTGCCAGCAGTGGTCTTGACAGGGGTCATCAGCCCCAGCATTTT. Translation: CASSGLDRGHQPQHF.

V gene TRBV28 combines with J gene TRBJ1-1, with 7 positions matching TRBD1. Germline V gene data show CDR1 as MDHEN and CDR2 as SYDVKM. The V gene end was trimmed by 5 bases and the J gene end by 0 bases; junction bases not matched to a gene: 12. CDR3 length: 17 amino acids. CDR3 amino acids: CASSPGDRQGMNTEAFF. CDR3 in DNA: TGTGCCAGCAGTCCGGGGGATCGACAGGGCATGAACACTGAAGCTTTCTTT. Based on the CDR3 plus reference TRBV28 and TRBJ1-1, the full variable domain is DVKVTQSSRYLVKRTGEKVFLECVQDMDHENMFWYRQDPGLGLRLIYFSYDVKMKEKGDIPEGYSVSREKKERFSLILESASTNQTSMYLCASSPGDRQGMNTEAFFGQGTRLTVV.

The V call is TRBV10-1, the J call TRBJ2-5; no firm D call. Trimming removed 3 bases from V and 5 bases from J, with 10 bases in between. From germline, CDR1 is WNHNN and CDR2 SYGVQD (reference sequence). The CDR3 has 13 residues. CDR3 sequence (DNA): TGCGCCAGCAGTGATCTTCTCGGGGAGACCCAGTACTTC. Translating gives CASSDLLGETQYF.

The V call is TRBV28, the J call TRBJ2-1; no clear D. The germline gives CDR1 MDHEN, CDR2 SYDVKM. The V end was cut by 6 bases, the J end by 5 bases, with 11 bases between. The CDR3 has 13 amino acids. CDR3 region: CASRPLVDNEQFF. The CDR3 nucleotides are TGTGCCAGCAGGCCTTTGGTTGACAATGAGCAGTTCTTC. The whole variable domain, remainder taken from reference TRBV28 and TRBJ2-1, is DVKVTQSSRYLVKRTGEKVFLECVQDMDHENMFWYRQDPGLGLRLIYFSYDVKMKEKGDIPEGYSVSREKKERFSLILESASTNQTSMYLCASRPLVDNEQFFGPGTRLTVL.

The V and J genes are TRBV6-1 and TRBJ2-1, with 9 bases matching TRBD1. This CDR3 spans 14 amino acids. Germline V gene sequence: CDR1 MNHNS, CDR2 SASEGT. Trimming at V came to 4 bases and at J to 2 bases, leaving 0 bases not matched to a gene. Here the CDR3 DNA reads TGTGCCAGCAGTGGACAGGGGGCCTACAATGAGCAGTTCTTC. It encodes CASSGQGAYNEQFF.

V gene TRBV7-2 combines with J gene TRBJ2-7, with D perhaps TRBD1 (5 bases). This CDR3 region has 15 residues. The V end was cut by 3 bases, the J end by 0 bases, with 12 bases between. Germline V gene sequence: CDR1 SGHTA, CDR2 FQGNSA. The CDR3 sequence is CASSFDSVSSYEQYF. CDR3 coding DNA: TGTGCCAGCAGCTTTGACAGTGTCAGCTCCTACGAGCAGTACTTC. The variable domain in full, completed from reference TRBV7-2 and TRBJ2-7, reads GAGVSQSPSNKVTEKGKDVELRCDPISGHTALYWYRQSLGQGLEFLIYFQGNSAPDKSGLPSDRFSAERTGGSVSTLTIQRTQQEDSAVYLCASSFDSVSSYEQYFGPGTRLTVT.

CDR3 bases: TGTGCCAGCAGCTTGGTAAGCTCCTACGAGCAGTACTTC. It yields the protein CASSLVSSYEQYF. V usage is TRBV5-6 and J usage is TRBJ2-7, with D hard to call. The CDR3 is made up of 13 amino acids. The germline V gene has CDR1 SGHDT and CDR2 YYEEEE. V shed 0 bases and J shed 0 bases, with 4 bases lying between them.

The chain carries TRBV7-6 and TRBJ2-5; no reliable D call. This CDR3 has 13 residues. CDR1 and CDR2 from the germline V gene are SGHVS and FNYEAQ. Trimming shortened V by 3 bases and J by 0 bases, and 5 bases separated the two germline ends. Here the CDR3 DNA reads TGTGCCAGCAGCTTTGGACACCAAGAGACCCAGTACTTC. It specifies CASSFGHQETQYF.

The chain recombines TRBV11-2 with TRBJ1-2, with TRBD1 as a possible D gene (6 bases). This CDR3 is built from 12 residues. The germline V and J ends were trimmed by 5 bases and 7 bases, with 11 bases remaining between them. Germline V gene lookup returns CDR1 SGHAT and CDR2 FQNNGV. This CDR3 reads CASSLRGSGYTF. DNA for the CDR3: TGTGCCAGCAGCCTCAGGGGTAGTGGCTACACCTTC.

This clone was found once. The genes are TRBV9 and TRBJ1-4; no clear D gene. CDR1 and CDR2 (germline): SGDLS, YYNGEE. The CDR3 runs 13 residues. V dropped 3 bases and J dropped 8 bases, with 11 bases sitting between them. This CDR3 reads CASSETTGEKLFF. The DNA for the CDR3 is TGTGCCAGCAGCGAAACCACGGGGGAAAAACTGTTTTTT.

The genes are TRBV5-1 and TRBJ1-3; no clear D gene. Germline assignment: CDR1 SGHRS and CDR2 YFSETQ. V was shortened by 0 bases and J by 4 bases, with 5 bases between the two germline ends. This CDR3 has 13 residues. The CDR3 sequence: CASSLEQGNTIYF. Here the CDR3 DNA reads TGCGCCAGCAGCTTGGAACAAGGAAACACCATATATTTT.

This clone was found once. The J gene is TRBJ2-3, the V gene TRBV10-3; 8 nucleotides match TRBD2. This CDR3 spans 15 amino acids. V was clipped by 4 bases and J by 4 bases; unmatched bases: 7. Germline V gene sequence: CDR1 ENHRY, CDR2 SYGVKD. CDR3 residues: CAISAQAGESDTQYF. The CDR3 DNA reads TGTGCCATCAGTGCCCAAGCGGGGGAATCAGATACGCAGTATTTT.

V is TRBV10-3 and J is TRBJ1-2; D remains ambiguous. Looked up from germline, CDR1 is ENHRY and CDR2 is SYGVKD. The CDR3 consists of 13 residues. The V end lost 3 bases, the J end lost 4 bases, and 9 bases lay between the germline ends. CDR3 DNA: TGTGCCATCAGTGACGCAGGCCCCTATGGCTACACCTTC. Amino acids: CAISDAGPYGYTF.

This clone was seen once. This chain uses TRBV5-1 with TRBJ1-2; 7 nucleotides agree with TRBD1. The junction had 4 bases not matched to a gene; V was cut back by 3 bases and J by 5 bases. Germline CDR1 SGHRS, CDR2 YFSETQ. The CDR3 has 13 amino acids. CDR3 amino acids: CASSSGGRYGYTF. CDR3 DNA: TGCGCCAGCAGCTCAGGGGGGAGGTATGGCTACACCTTC.

This chain joins TRBV5-6 and TRBJ1-4, with D maybe TRBD1 (5 bases). The ends were cut back, 0 bases at V and 7 bases at J, with 10 bases in the middle. The CDR3 sequence is 14 residues long. Germline CDR1 SGHDT, CDR2 YYEEEE. The DNA of the CDR3 is TGTGCCAGCAGCTTGGTCAGGGCGCGTGAAAAACTGTTTTTT. Translation: CASSLVRAREKLFF.

The J gene is TRBJ2-7, the V gene TRBV4-3, with 7 positions matching TRBD2. This CDR3 region has 16 residues. With V trimmed by 4 bases and J by 5 bases, 14 bases remained unmatched. CDR1 is LGHNA, CDR2 YSLEER, per germline. The CDR3 sequence is CASSRGRGGSGDEQYF. In DNA, the CDR3 is TGCGCCAGCAGCCGAGGGAGGGGCGGGAGCGGGGACGAGCAGTACTTC.

The chain links TRBV4-3 to TRBJ2-1; 12 nucleotides align to TRBD2. V trimming: 4 bases; J trimming: 8 bases; junction bases outside the gene matches: 15. The CDR3 spans 18 residues. The V gene's germline CDR1 is LGHNA and CDR2 YSLEER. CDR3 sequence (DNA): TGCGCCAGCAGCCCTACCGTTTCTAGCGGGGGGGCCCTCGATGAGCAGTTCTTC. It yields the protein CASSPTVSSGGALDEQFF.

The chain carries TRBV11-2 and TRBJ2-1; 8 bases match TRBD2. J gave up 14 bases and V 6 bases, and 9 bases lay outside the gene matches. The CDR3 loop spans 12 amino acids. CDR1 SGHAT and CDR2 FQNNGV come from the germline V gene. The chain's CDR3 is CASSPTGTREFF. CDR3 in DNA: TGTGCCAGCAGTCCGACCGGGACTAGAGAGTTCTTC. Drawing the rest from reference TRBV11-2 and TRBJ2-1, the complete variable domain is EAGVAQSPRYKIIEKRQSVAFWCNPISGHATLYWYQQILGQGPKLLIQFQNNGVVDDSQLPKDRFSAERLKGVDSTLKIQPAKLEDSAVYLCASSPTGTREFFGPGTRLTVL.